A single sample is the source of the 19 T cell receptor beta chains below, sequenced in a study of breast tumors, draining lymph nodes, adjacent tissues (dated by TCRdb to 2016 to 2017). Lymph node samples were obtained from the axillary draining lymph nodes of breast cancer patients. Library construction relied on multiplex PCR. The data were produced on an Illumina HiSeq 2000. The public reads were quality trimmed at Q25 with fastp and then assembled into clones with MiXCR by TCRdb, keeping productive beta chains. Every distinct CDR3 protein forms one entry, paired with its most common genes and DNA. The sample profile shows 200,000 to 300,000 distinct CDR3 sequences; roughly 31% of them were found once. The leading ten clones occupy roughly 1.1% of the sample. The sequenced sample was axillary lymph node tissue. Receptors originate from a female donor with breast cancer. Some clones in this sample may be carry-over from other donors' samples.

Concerning this clonotype: This could be a read error, since a much larger clone is one nucleotide away. The chain recombines TRBV5-5 with TRBJ1-2; no definite D call. The CDR3 sequence is 16 residues long. Trimming took off 2 bases at V and 4 bases at J, with 18 bases between the two ends. Germline CDR1 and CDR2: SGHKS and YYEKEE (reference sequence). In DNA form, the CDR3 reads TGTGCCAGCAGCTTACCCGGGCCTAACCCCCTCTATGGCTACACCTTC. Residues: CASSLPGPNPLYGYTF.

This clonotype appeared many times. The chain has TRBV7-2 and TRBJ2-3; D ambiguous. CDR3 length equals 15 residues. Trimming stripped 1 base from V and 0 bases from J, with 8 bases between. CDR1 and CDR2 from the germline V gene are SGHTA and FQGNSA. The CDR3 nucleotides read TGTGCCAGCAGCTTAGGGATACTAAGCACAGATACGCAGTATTTT. It is translated as CASSLGILSTDTQYF.

This clonotype was observed many times. The chain carries TRBV12-3 or TRBV12-4 and TRBJ2-2; no firm D call. V was trimmed by 3 bases and J by 2 bases, leaving 13 bases between them. This CDR3 has 16 residues. The CDR3 DNA follows: TGTGCCAGCAGTTTCTATCCGGCAGCCAACACCGGGGAGCTGTTTTTT. Translation gives CASSFYPAANTGELFF.

The chain couples TRBV6-1 to TRBJ2-1; 10 positions agree with TRBD2. Germline V gene lookup returns CDR1 MNHNS and CDR2 SASEGT. V lost 5 bases to trimming and J lost 0 bases; unmatched junction nucleotides: 4. CDR3 size: 16 residues. CDR3 nucleotide sequence: TGTGCCAGCAGTATGGCTAGCGGGAGCTCCTACAATGAGCAGTTCTTC. This codes for CASSMASGSSYNEQFF.

Note on this clonotype: A much larger clone is a single base away; this may be a read error. The CDR3 here is CSARTGQGVSEQYF. Here the CDR3 DNA reads TGCAGTGCAAGAACGGGGCAGGGGGTGTCCGAGCAGTACTTC. The chain carries TRBV20-1 and TRBJ2-7; the match to TRBD1 covers 7 bases. The CDR3 runs to 14 residues. V lost 6 bases and J lost 6; bases outside the gene matches: 14. Germline V lookup: CDR1 DFQATT, CDR2 SNEGSKA (reference sequence).

This clonotype was found many times. The V gene is TRBV29-1, the J gene TRBJ2-1; no clear D gene. The ends were cut back, 4 bases at V and 3 bases at J, with 1 base in the middle. The CDR3 runs 10 residues. Germline V CDR1 and CDR2: SQVTM, ANQGSEA. CDR3 amino acids: CSVVYNEQFF. Written as DNA, the CDR3 is TGCAGCGTTGTCTACAATGAGCAGTTCTTC.

About this clonotype: This may be a read error, as it is one base from a much larger clone. This chain connects TRBV10-3 to TRBJ2-5; D gene ambiguous. Germline lookup yields CDR1 ENHRY and CDR2 SYGVKD. This CDR3 spans 14 amino acids. The CDR3: CASSDGRVVETQYF. CDR3 bases: TGTGCCAGCAGTGACGGACGGGTAGTAGAGACCCAGTACTTC.

The rearrangement uses TRBV3-1 and TRBJ1-3; perhaps TRBD1 as D (6 bases). The CDR3 is 14 residues long. V lost 1 base, J lost 4 bases, and 8 bases lay in between. Germline-derived CDR1 and CDR2 are LGHDT and YNNKEL (reference sequence). The chain's CDR3 is CASSQGGGGNTIYF. The CDR3 DNA reads as TGTGCCAGCAGCCAAGGAGGGGGAGGAAACACCATATATTTT. Supplemented by reference TRBV3-1 and TRBJ1-3, the full variable domain reads DTAVSQTPKYLVTQMGNDKSIKCEQNLGHDTMYWYKQDSKKFLKIMFSYNNKELIINETVPNRFSPKSPDKAHLNLHINSLELGDSAVYFCASSQGGGGNTIYFGEGSWLTVV.

This clonotype has a count of ten or more. J is TRBJ2-5 and V is TRBV12-3 or TRBV12-4; TRBD1 agrees at 8 bases. This CDR3 spans 14 amino acids. Trimming at V came to 5 bases and at J to 4 bases, leaving 6 bases not matched to a gene. CDR3 protein: CASSLTQGAETQYF. The CDR3 region has the DNA TGTGCCAGCAGTCTAACCCAGGGGGCAGAGACCCAGTACTTC.

Note on this clonotype: Possible read error: a much larger clone is one base away. The V call is TRBV11-2, the J call TRBJ2-7; D may be TRBD1 (5 bases). The V gene lost 5 bases and the J gene lost 6 bases, with 14 bases spanning the gap. CDR1 is SGHAT and CDR2 is FQNNGV in the germline V gene. There are 13 residues in the CDR3. The CDR3 nucleotides read TGTGCCAGCAGCGAGACTGGTAGGGGCGAGCAGTACTTC. Translating gives CASSETGRGEQYF.

Regarding this clonotype: A read error may account for a junction end that differs from germline. CDR3 coding DNA: TGCGGTGCTAGTGTGTTTGACAATGAGCAGTTCTTC. Protein sequence: CGASVFDNEQFF. V is TRBV20-1 and J is TRBJ2-1, with no clear D. CDR3 size: 12 residues. CDR1 and CDR2 from the germline V gene are DFQATT and SNEGSKA (reference sequence).

In this sample, this clonotype turned up many times. One end of the junction does not line up with germline, which may come from a read error. The V gene is TRBV7-7, the J gene TRBJ2-2, with TRBD1 as a possible D gene (6 bases). The CDR3 runs 15 residues. Germline loops: CDR1 SSHAT, CDR2 FNYEAQ (reference sequence). The DNA for the CDR3 is TGTGCTAGCAGCTTAGAAGTTACAGGGTCCGGGGAGCTGTTTTTT. Translation gives CASSLEVTGSGELFF.

Ten or more counts support this clonotype. The rearrangement joins TRBV9 to TRBJ2-5; D is uncertain. Germline V gene sequence: CDR1 SGDLS, CDR2 YYNGEE. Trimming stripped 0 bases from V and 2 bases from J, with 8 bases between. The CDR3 consists of 14 residues. In nucleotides, the CDR3 is TGTGCCAGCAGCGTAGGGTGGAAACAAGAGACCCAGTACTTC. Its protein product is CASSVGWKQETQYF.

This clonotype showed up many times. The V gene is TRBV20-1, the J gene TRBJ1-2; D unresolved. Germline CDR1 reads DFQATT; CDR2 reads SNEGSKA (reference sequence). Trimming left V 0 bases short and J 3 bases short, with 17 bases between. This CDR3 comprises 16 residues. The CDR3 coding sequence is TGCAGTGCTAGAGATTTAATGACGTTACAGCACTATGGCTACACCTTC. Its protein product is CSARDLMTLQHYGYTF.

This clonotype was observed at least ten times. V and J are TRBV20-1 and TRBJ1-2; 7 bases align to TRBD1. V trimming: 3 bases; J trimming: 4 bases; junction bases outside the gene matches: 11. The CDR3 is 15 amino acids. Germline V lookup: CDR1 DFQATT, CDR2 SNEGSKA (reference sequence). The CDR3 region is CSASQRQGPAYGYTF. In DNA, the CDR3 is TGCAGTGCTAGCCAGAGACAGGGACCTGCCTATGGCTACACCTTC.

Ten or more counts support this clonotype. The DNA of the CDR3 is TGCAGCGTTATTTCCGGGCCGTCCTACGAGCAGTACTTC. This translates into CSVISGPSYEQYF. The V call is TRBV29-1, the J call TRBJ2-7, with D hard to call. CDR3 size: 13 residues. V dropped 5 bases and J dropped 1 base, with 12 bases sitting between them. The V gene's germline CDR1 is SQVTM and CDR2 ANQGSEA.

The V and J genes are TRBV13 and TRBJ1-4, with 9 bases aligning to TRBD1. CDR3 length: 18 residues. Germline-derived CDR1 and CDR2 are PRHDT and FYEKMQ (reference sequence). The trim removed 8 bases at V and 7 bases at J, leaving 20 bases unmatched. The CDR3 protein is CASSLTPLQGAMIEKLFF. In DNA, the CDR3 is TGTGCCAGCTCCCTCACCCCTTTACAGGGGGCTATGATTGAAAAACTGTTTTTT.

This clonotype was observed at least ten times. The V gene is TRBV7-8, the J gene TRBJ2-3; 9 bases line up with TRBD1. V shed 0 bases, J shed 3 bases, and the junction held 7 bases outside the gene matches. CDR1 SGHVS and CDR2 FQNEAQ come from the germline V gene. This CDR3 is built from 17 residues. Written as DNA, the CDR3 is TGTGCCAGCAGCTTAGCCGGACAGGGGCCCCGGACAGATACGCAGTATTTT. Protein sequence: CASSLAGQGPRTDTQYF.

This chain uses TRBV5-1 with TRBJ2-2; 7 positions agree with TRBD1. The CDR3 extends over 16 amino acids. V shed 4 bases, J shed 4 bases, and the junction held 10 bases outside the gene matches. The germline V gene encodes CDR1 SGHRS and CDR2 YFSETQ. The CDR3 spells CASSGTGVGSTGELFF. The CDR3, as DNA: TGCGCCAGCAGCGGCACAGGGGTCGGAAGCACCGGGGAGCTGTTTTTT.